This TCR beta chain was captured by sequencing in a study of blood T cell repertoires in COVID-19 (dated by TCRdb to between 2020 and 2021). With regard to the full study: The collaborator samples originated in the United States, Italy and Spain and spanned the acute and convalescent phases of COVID-19. A freely available public database, intended as a resource for researchers studying the immune response to SARS-CoV-2, is where the repertoires were released. The samples were drawn from the first 160 participants of the ongoing ImmuneRACE study and from 950 to 1,500 subjects provided by 6 global collaborators. The sample metadata nearly always contained a de-identified subject ID, COVID-19 status, age in years and sex. The dataset comprised deeply sampled blood TCRbeta repertoires from subjects exposed to, actively infected with, or recovered from COVID-19. Where available, HLA class I and class II types were taken from metadata supplied by the sample provider and were not determined by assay-based typing. The material from the prospective study consisted of cDNA or gDNA derived from T cells, B-cell-depleted T cells, or PBMCs. The full study reports these points: The quantity of clinical and demographic metadata differed by source and by participant and was supplied without curation.

One collaborating source in Seattle enrolled patients during active infection and followed them longitudinally through the course of disease. The collaborating institutions used their own protocols to collect whole blood in K2EDTA tubes. For TCRbeta analysis, collaborators shipped samples as frozen whole blood, isolated PBMCs, or DNA extracted from either of those sample types. Sequences KGHSH (CDR1) and LQKENI (CDR2) are obtained from the germline V gene. V ends up 2 bases short and J 10 bases short, with an unmatched junction base count of 7. The CDR3 covers 14 residues, taking in both the cysteine and the phenylalanine. CDR3 DNA only is kept here, 42 bases in frame from base 1. TCRbeta CDR3 regions were amplified from genomic DNA by means of the immunoSEQ Assay, a bias-controlled multiplex PCR. The paper's processing steps were these. Within the assay, amplification of reference gene primers was used to estimate how many nucleated cells each sample contained. To quantify the absolute abundance of each unique TCRbeta CDR3 rearrangement, sequence reads were collapsed and filtered. For each sample, productive Simpson clonality was calculated as the square root of Simpson's diversity index over productive rearrangements. TCRdb took this table from immuneACCESS and kept in-frame rearrangements with V and J called. Such tables lack part of the clones; where checked against another copy, unresolved V genes explain under half of the gap, and the rest is unexplained. V and J calls plus clone size are reproduced from that table; the DNA served to infer D and trimming. The sample table lists some 65,000 clones, approximately 83% of them with a count of one. About 15% of the sample goes to the ten largest clones.

With regard to this clone: Its specific antigen is unknown. Base qualities are missing; no much larger clone stands one base away.

The TCR comes from a man in his forties or fifties with COVID-19, enrolled during active disease. This chain joins TRBV18 to TRBJ2-1, with 8 bases matching TRBD2. The sample taken for sequencing was peripheral blood. The CDR3 in this case is CASSPNRGGREQFF. In nucleotides, the sequence is TGTGCCAGCTCACCAAATCGGGGGGGAAGGGAGCAGTTCTTC.